The sequence of this T cell receptor beta chain was determined in a study of T-cell memory formation after mild COVID-19. As for the study in general: Each donor largely had its own TCR clusters.

Regarding the study as a whole: Largely, contracting CD4+ clones fell within CM and EM, and contracting CD8+ clones within EMRA. Later expanders leaned CD4+, whereas day 15 to 85 contracting clones were balanced CD4/CD8.

Trimming shortened V by 6 bases and J by 0 bases, and 25 bases separated the two germline ends. This CDR3 is 19 amino acids long. Germline V gene sequence: CDR1 MDHEN, CDR2 SYDVKM. With regard to this clonotype: Its antigen is not known.

A single record per CDR3 protein comes from TCRdb applying MiXCR to the 5' RACE reads. The sample lists 100,000 to 150,000 distinct CDR3 sequences, over 15% occurring once. What was sequenced was PBMCs or a T cell subset sorted from them (not recorded which). The V call is TRBV28, the J call TRBJ2-3; possibly TRBD2 for D (6 bases). The source is a man younger than 35 who had mild COVID-19 (a few samples of this study predate the infection). Cell type and time point are not known. The CDR3 spells CASRSTRVRGNLSTDTQYF. CDR3 DNA sequence: TGTGCCAGCAGATCTACCAGGGTGCGGGGTAACCTGAGCACAGATACGCAGTATTTT. The whole variable domain, filled in from reference TRBV28 and TRBJ2-3, reads DVKVTQSSRYLVKRTGEKVFLECVQDMDHENMFWYRQDPGLGLRLIYFSYDVKMKEKGDIPEGYSVSREKKERFSLILESASTNQTSMYLCASRSTRVRGNLSTDTQYFGPGTRLTVL.